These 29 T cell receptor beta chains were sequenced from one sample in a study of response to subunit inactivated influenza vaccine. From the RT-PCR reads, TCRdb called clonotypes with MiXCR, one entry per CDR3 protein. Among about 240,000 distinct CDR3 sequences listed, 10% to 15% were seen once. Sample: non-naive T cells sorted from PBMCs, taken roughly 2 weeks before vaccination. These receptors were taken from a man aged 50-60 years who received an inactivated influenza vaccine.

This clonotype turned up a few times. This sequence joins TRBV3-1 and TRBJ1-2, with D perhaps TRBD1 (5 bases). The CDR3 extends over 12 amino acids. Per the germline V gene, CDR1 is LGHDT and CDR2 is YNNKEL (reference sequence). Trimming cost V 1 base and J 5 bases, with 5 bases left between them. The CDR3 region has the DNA TGTGCCAGCAGCCAAGGACAGTATGGCTACACCTTC. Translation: CASSQGQYGYTF.

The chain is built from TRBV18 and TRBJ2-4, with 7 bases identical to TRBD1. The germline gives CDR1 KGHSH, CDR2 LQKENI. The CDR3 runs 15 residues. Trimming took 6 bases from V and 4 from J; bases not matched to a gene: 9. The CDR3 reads CASSSLETGKNIQYF. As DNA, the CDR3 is TGTGCCAGCTCGTCTCTGGAGACAGGGAAAAACATTCAGTACTTC.

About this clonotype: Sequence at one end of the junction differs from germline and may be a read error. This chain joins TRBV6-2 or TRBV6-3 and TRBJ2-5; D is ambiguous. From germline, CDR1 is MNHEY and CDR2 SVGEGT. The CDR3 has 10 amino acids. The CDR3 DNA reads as TGTGCCAGCACCTTCCGGCCCACTTCCTTC. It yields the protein CASTFRPTSF.

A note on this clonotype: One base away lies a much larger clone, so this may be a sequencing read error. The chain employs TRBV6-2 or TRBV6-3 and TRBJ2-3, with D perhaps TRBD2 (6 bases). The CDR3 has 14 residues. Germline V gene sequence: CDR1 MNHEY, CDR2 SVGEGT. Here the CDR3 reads CAGSSGALPDTQYF. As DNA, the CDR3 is TGTGCCGGCAGTTCGGGAGCACTCCCAGATACGCAGTATTTT.

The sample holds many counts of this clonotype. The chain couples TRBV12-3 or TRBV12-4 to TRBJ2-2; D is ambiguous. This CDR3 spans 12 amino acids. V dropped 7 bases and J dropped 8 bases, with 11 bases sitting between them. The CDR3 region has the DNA TGTGCCAGCACCCCTTCGTCGGGGGAGCTGTTTTTT. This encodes CASTPSSGELFF.

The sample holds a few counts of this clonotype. This CDR3 reads CASSLWGRADTQYF. CDR3 bases: TGTGCCAGCAGCTTGTGGGGGCGTGCAGATACGCAGTATTTT. This chain connects TRBV5-6 to TRBJ2-3; D perhaps matches TRBD1 (6 bases). V was clipped by 1 base and J by 4 bases, with 10 bases between them. The CDR3 extends over 14 amino acids. CDR1 is SGHDT, CDR2 YYEEEE, per germline.

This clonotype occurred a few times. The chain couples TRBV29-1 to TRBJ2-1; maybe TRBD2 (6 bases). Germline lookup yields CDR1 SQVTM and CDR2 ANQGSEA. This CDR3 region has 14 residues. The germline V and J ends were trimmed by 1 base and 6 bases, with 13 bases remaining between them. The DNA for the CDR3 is TGCAGCGTTGAAGGTGCAACGCGGGGCAATGAGCAGTTCTTC. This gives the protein CSVEGATRGNEQFF.

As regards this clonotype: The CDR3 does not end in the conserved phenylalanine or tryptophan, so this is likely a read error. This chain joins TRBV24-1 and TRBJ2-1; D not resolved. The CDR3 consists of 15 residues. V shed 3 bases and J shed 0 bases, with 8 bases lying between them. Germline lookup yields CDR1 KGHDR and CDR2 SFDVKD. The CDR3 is CATSDHGSSYNEQFL. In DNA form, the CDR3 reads TGTGCCACCAGTGATCACGGTAGCTCCTACAATGAGCAGTTCCTC.

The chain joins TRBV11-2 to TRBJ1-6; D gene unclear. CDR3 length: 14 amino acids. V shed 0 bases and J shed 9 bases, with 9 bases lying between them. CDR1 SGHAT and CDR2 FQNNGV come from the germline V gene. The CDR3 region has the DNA TGTGCCAGCAGCTTAGATTCCCCAAGTTCACCCCTCCACTTT. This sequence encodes CASSLDSPSSPLHF.

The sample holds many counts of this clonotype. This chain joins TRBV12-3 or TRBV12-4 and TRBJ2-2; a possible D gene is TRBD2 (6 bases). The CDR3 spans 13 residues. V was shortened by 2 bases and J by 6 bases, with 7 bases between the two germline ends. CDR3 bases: TGTGCCAGCAGTTTAAGGGAGGCCGGGGAGCTGTTTTTT. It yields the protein CASSLREAGELFF.

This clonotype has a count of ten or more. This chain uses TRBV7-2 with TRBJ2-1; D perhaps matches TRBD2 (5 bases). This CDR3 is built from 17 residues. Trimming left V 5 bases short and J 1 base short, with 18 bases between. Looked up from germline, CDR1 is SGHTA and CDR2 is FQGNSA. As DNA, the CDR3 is TGTGCCAGCAGCAATAAACATGGAGGTATTTCCTACAATGAGCAGTTCTTC. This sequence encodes CASSNKHGGISYNEQFF.

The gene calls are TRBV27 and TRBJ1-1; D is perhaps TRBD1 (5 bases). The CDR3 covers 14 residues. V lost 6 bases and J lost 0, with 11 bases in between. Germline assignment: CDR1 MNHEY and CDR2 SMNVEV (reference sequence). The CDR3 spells CASSWGLMNTEAFF. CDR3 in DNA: TGTGCCAGCAGCTGGGGCCTCATGAACACTGAAGCTTTCTTT.

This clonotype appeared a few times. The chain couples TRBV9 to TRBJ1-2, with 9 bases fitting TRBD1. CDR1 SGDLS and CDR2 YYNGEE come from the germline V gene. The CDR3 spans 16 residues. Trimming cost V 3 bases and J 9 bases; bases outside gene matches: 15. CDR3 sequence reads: CASSGISYRGHPSYTF. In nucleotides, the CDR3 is TGTGCCAGCAGCGGGATCTCTTACAGGGGGCACCCAAGCTACACCTTC.

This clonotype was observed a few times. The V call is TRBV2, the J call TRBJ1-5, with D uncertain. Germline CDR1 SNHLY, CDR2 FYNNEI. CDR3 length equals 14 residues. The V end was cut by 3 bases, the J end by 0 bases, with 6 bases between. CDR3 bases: TGTGCCAGCAGTGAGAACCCTAGCAATCAGCCCCAGCATTTT. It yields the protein CASSENPSNQPQHF.

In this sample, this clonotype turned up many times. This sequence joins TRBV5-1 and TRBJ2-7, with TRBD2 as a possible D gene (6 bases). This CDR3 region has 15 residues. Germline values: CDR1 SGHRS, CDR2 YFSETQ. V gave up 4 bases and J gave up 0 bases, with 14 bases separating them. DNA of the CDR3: TGCGCCAGCAGCGAACTAGCTGATAGCTCCTACGAGCAGTACTTC. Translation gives CASSELADSSYEQYF. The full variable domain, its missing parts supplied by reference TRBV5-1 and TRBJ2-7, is KAGVTQTPRYLIKTRGQQVTLSCSPISGHRSVSWYQQTPGQGLQFLFEYFSETQRNKGNFPGRFSGRQFSNSRSEMNVSTLELGDSALYLCASSELADSSYEQYFGPGTRLTVT.

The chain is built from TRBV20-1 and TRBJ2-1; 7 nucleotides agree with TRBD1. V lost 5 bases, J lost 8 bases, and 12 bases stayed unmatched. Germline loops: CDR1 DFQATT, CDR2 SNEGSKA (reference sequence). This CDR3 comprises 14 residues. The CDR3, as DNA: TGCAGTGCTGCCGGGACAGCGAGTCCTCATGAGCAGTTCTTC. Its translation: CSAAGTASPHEQFF.

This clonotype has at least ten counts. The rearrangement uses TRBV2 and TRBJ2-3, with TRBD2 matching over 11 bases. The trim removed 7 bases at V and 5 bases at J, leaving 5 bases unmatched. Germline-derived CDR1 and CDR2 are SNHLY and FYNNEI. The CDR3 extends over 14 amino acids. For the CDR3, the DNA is TGTGCCAGCATAGGGACTAGCGGAATAGATACGCAGTATTTT. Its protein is CASIGTSGIDTQYF.

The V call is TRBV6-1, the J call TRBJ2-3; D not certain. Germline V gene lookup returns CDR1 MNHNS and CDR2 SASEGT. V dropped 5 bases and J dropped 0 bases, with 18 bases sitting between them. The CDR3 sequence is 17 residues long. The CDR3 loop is CASSPRTLGPSTDTQYF. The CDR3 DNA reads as TGTGCCAGCAGTCCCCGGACCTTAGGCCCTAGCACAGATACGCAGTATTTT.

The CDR3 is CASSPGQGDDEQYF. CDR3 in DNA: TGCGCCAGCAGCCCAGGACAGGGGGACGACGAGCAGTACTTC. The chain is built from TRBV5-1 and TRBJ2-7; 10 nucleotides match TRBD1. The germline CDR1 and CDR2 sequences are SGHRS and YFSETQ. V shed 4 bases, J shed 5 bases, and the junction held 6 bases outside the gene matches. The CDR3 consists of 14 residues. Full variable domain (missing parts from reference TRBV5-1 and TRBJ2-7): KAGVTQTPRYLIKTRGQQVTLSCSPISGHRSVSWYQQTPGQGLQFLFEYFSETQRNKGNFPGRFSGRQFSNSRSEMNVSTLELGDSALYLCASSPGQGDDEQYFGPGTRLTVT.

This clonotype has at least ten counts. This CDR3 reads CSASISQGVQETQYF. For the CDR3, the DNA is TGCAGTGCTTCCATCTCCCAGGGTGTACAAGAGACCCAGTACTTC. The chain joins TRBV20-1 to TRBJ2-5, with a tentative D call TRBD1 (5 bases). Germline CDR1 is DFQATT and CDR2 is SNEGSKA (reference sequence). Trimming took off 5 bases at V and 2 bases at J, with 18 bases between the two ends. The CDR3 extends over 15 amino acids.

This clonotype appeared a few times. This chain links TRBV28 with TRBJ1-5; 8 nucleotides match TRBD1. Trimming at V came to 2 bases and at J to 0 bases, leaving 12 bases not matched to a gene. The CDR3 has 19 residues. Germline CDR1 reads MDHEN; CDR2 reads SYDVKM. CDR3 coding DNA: TGTGCCAGCAGTTTAACCGGGACAGGCAATTTTTATAGCAATCAGCCCCAGCATTTT. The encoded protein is CASSLTGTGNFYSNQPQHF.

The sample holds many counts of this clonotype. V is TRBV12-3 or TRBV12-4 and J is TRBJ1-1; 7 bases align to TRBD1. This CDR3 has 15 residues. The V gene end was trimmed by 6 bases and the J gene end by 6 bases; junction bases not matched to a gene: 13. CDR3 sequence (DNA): TGTGCCAGCAGCCTATTCAATCTACAGGGGTCTGAAGCTTTCTTT. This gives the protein CASSLFNLQGSEAFF.

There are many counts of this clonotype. The CDR3 DNA is TGTGCCAGCACCCCGCATAGCGGGGGGTACGAGCAGTACTTC. As protein: CASTPHSGGYEQYF. The chain has TRBV12-3 or TRBV12-4 and TRBJ2-7, with 10 bases identical to TRBD2. Unmatched junction bases numbered 7, after V lost 7 bases and J lost 4 bases. The CDR3 sequence is 14 residues long.

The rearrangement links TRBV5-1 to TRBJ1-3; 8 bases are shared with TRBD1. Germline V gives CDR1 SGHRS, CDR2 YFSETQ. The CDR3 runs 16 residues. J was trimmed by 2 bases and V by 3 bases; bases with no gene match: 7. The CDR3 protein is CASSYGTGQTGNTIYF. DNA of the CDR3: TGCGCCAGCAGCTATGGGACAGGACAAACTGGAAACACCATATATTTT. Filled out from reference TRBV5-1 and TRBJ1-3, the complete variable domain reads KAGVTQTPRYLIKTRGQQVTLSCSPISGHRSVSWYQQTPGQGLQFLFEYFSETQRNKGNFPGRFSGRQFSNSRSEMNVSTLELGDSALYLCASSYGTGQTGNTIYFGEGSWLTVV.

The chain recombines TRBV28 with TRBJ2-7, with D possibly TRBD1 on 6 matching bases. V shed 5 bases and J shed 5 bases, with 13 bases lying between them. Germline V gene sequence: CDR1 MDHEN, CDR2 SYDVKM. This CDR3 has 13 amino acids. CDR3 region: CASSVQGRNEQYF. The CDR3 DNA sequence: TGTGCCAGCAGTGTACAGGGAAGGAACGAGCAGTACTTC.

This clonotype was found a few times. CDR3 sequence (DNA): TGTGCCAGCAGCCAAGTAAGACGATGGGGCGAGACCCAGTACTTC. Protein product: CASSQVRRWGETQYF. V usage is TRBV3-1 and J usage is TRBJ2-5; D might be TRBD1 (5 bases). Trimming removed 1 base from V and 5 bases from J, with 14 bases in between. CDR3 length: 15 residues. The germline CDR1 and CDR2 sequences are LGHDT and YNNKEL (reference sequence).

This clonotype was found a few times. The CDR3, as DNA: TGTGCCAGCAGCTTAACGCAAGCCGGGGAGCTGTTTTTT. As protein: CASSLTQAGELFF. J is TRBJ2-2 and V is TRBV7-2; no reliable D call. V was shortened by 2 bases and J by 6 bases, with 7 bases between the two germline ends. The CDR3 consists of 13 residues. Germline CDR1 reads SGHTA; CDR2 reads FQGNSA.

Here the CDR3 DNA reads TGTGCCAGCAGCCCGCCGGGGCTCGGCGGGGAGCTGTTTTTT. Encoded protein: CASSPPGLGGELFF. The genes are TRBV7-9 and TRBJ2-2; D could derive from TRBD1 or TRBD2 (5 bases each). Germline values: CDR1 SEHNR, CDR2 FQNEAQ (reference sequence). V dropped 5 bases and J dropped 7 bases, with 14 bases sitting between them. This CDR3 contains 14 residues.

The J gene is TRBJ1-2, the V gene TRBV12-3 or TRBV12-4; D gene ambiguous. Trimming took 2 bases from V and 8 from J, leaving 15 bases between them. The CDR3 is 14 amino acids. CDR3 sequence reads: CASSLSSRRNGYTF. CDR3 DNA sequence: TGTGCCAGCAGTTTAAGTTCGCGACGCAACGGCTACACCTTC.